The subject of this entry is one T cell receptor (beta chain). Its antigen is as yet unknown. This CDR3 contains 14 residues. With V trimmed by 5 bases and J by 2 bases, 5 bases remained unmatched. Germline V gene data show CDR1 as MDHEN and CDR2 as SYDVKM. The data belong to a study of memory CD4+ T cells and cytomegalovirus serostatus. Study-level background: Of the healthy Belgian adults, 9 were CMV seropositive and 24 seronegative. Whole-study results and caveats: About 40% of the roughly 160 known CMV-associated TCRbeta sequences appeared in CD4+ memory. Suggested: most of the CMV-linked TCR signature lies in CD4+ memory cells. Median bootstrapped AUC for CMV status was just over 0.94 originally, just under 0.93 US-trained.

Clones were read by immunoSEQ multiplex PCR, and TCRdb kept only the in-frame ones, dropping some. The sample has roughly 56,000 clones; about 81% are singletons. The sort gate was single viable CD3+CD4+CD8-CD45RO+ cells for memory CD4+ T cells. Input material: memory CD4+ T cells from blood. The chain uses TRBV28 and TRBJ1-2, with 7 positions matching TRBD1. The sequence was collected from an adult in good health and CMV-seronegative. This CDR3 is CASSGTAKNYGYTF. CDR3 nucleotides: TGTGCCAGCAGTGGGACAGCTAAGAACTATGGCTACACCTTC.